The sequence of this TCR beta chain was determined in a study of long-term antiretroviral therapy in people with HIV. General study results and limits: Controls had broader CDR3 length ranges than HIV repertoires did. Clones with expansion before ART led the repertoire at all time points. Even long-term ART left TRB diversity below transplant donor controls, despite gains.

Two or more post-ART PBMC samples, plus at least one pre-ART sample, were available for each donor. Details on this clone: Its matching antigen is unknown.

Germline V CDR1 and CDR2: SSHAT, FNYEAQ (reference sequence). The CDR3 totals 19 residues. V trimming: 3 bases; J trimming: 1 base; junction bases outside the gene matches: 14. With survey level as its setting, the immunoSEQ assay was v3.0. TCRdb's table, derived via immunoSEQ multiplex PCR, lists solely in-frame clones and lacks some. The data contain 20,000 or so clones, less than 90% of them singletons. The sequences come from unsorted PBMCs, collected 1.9 years after starting antiretroviral therapy. This receptor was obtained from a woman aged 45-60 years with HIV. The chain employs TRBV7-7 and TRBJ1-5; 8 positions match TRBD1. CDR3 bases: TGTGCCAGCAGCTTGGGAGGGACAGGTGGGGTTAAGAGCAATCAGCCCCAGCATTTT. Its protein product is CASSLGGTGGVKSNQPQHF.